Listed below are T cell receptor beta chains from one sample, sequenced in a study of T cells after somatic rescue of genetic block. Here immunoSEQ multiplex PCR was the method, and the copy in TCRdb shows in-frame clones only, minus some. The sample has 45,000 to 55,000 clones; approximately 96% are singletons. The material sequenced was peripheral blood mononuclear cells (PBMCs). The origin of the receptors is a child younger than two. CDR3s include the opening cysteine and the closing phenylalanine or tryptophan. The D gene is left open where the match is weak.

D gene	CDR3 length	J gene	V gene	CDR3 protein	CDR3 DNA
TRBD1	14	TRBJ1-3	TRBV5-4	CASSLQGAGNTIYF	TGTGCCAGCAGCTTACAGGGGGCCGGAAACACCATATATTTT
NA	14	TRBJ2-7	TRBV4-2	CASSQARGDYEQYF	TGTGCCAGCAGCCAAGCCAGGGGCGACTACGAGCAGTACTTC
NA	14	TRBJ1-1	TRBV5-1	CASSLTGRGTEAFF	TGCGCCAGCAGCTTGACAGGGAGGGGCACTGAAGCTTTCTTT
NA	14	TRBJ2-7	TRBV28	CASSQQGEPYEQYF	TGTGCCAGCAGTCAACAGGGAGAACCCTACGAGCAGTACTTC
TRBD1	14	TRBJ2-1	TRBV2	CASSGAGGKNEQFF	TGTGCCAGCAGTGGGGCAGGGGGCAAGAATGAGCAGTTCTTC
TRBD1	12	TRBJ1-2	TRBV28	CASSLGQGGYTF	TGTGCCAGCAGTTTAGGACAGGGTGGCTACACCTTC
NA	13	TRBJ1-2	TRBV19	CASSIRYDNGYTF	TGTGCCAGTAGTATTCGGTATGACAATGGCTACACCTTC
NA	12	TRBJ2-2	TRBV5-4	CASSLHTGELFF	TGTGCCAGCAGCTTGCACACCGGGGAGCTGTTTTTT
NA	13	TRBJ2-3	TRBV5-6	CASSDRNTDTQYF	TGTGCCAGCAGCGACAGGAACACAGATACGCAGTATTTT
NA	16	TRBJ2-1	TRBV19	CASSILGTSSYNEQFF	TGTGCCAGTAGTATTCTGGGGACCAGCTCCTACAATGAGCAGTTCTTC